These 24 T cell receptor beta chains were sequenced from one sample in a study of cytomegalovirus exposure and HLA in healthy donors. The method was immunoSEQ multiplex PCR; TCRdb's version includes in-frame clones alone and lacks a portion of them. The sample carries about 160,000 clones, approximately 86% recorded once. Sequenced: PBMCs. These receptor sequences come from a woman younger than 30 in good health and CMV-seronegative.

The chain is built from TRBV9 and TRBJ2-2; tentative D call: TRBD2 (6 bases). In germline, CDR1 is SGDLS, CDR2 YYNGEE. The CDR3 covers 16 residues. V dropped 4 bases and J dropped 6 bases, with 19 bases sitting between them. CDR3 in DNA: TGTGCCAGCAGCCCCGACCGGGGACTGAAGTCCGGGGAGCTGTTTTTT. This gives the protein CASSPDRGLKSGELFF. Full variable domain (remainder filled in from reference TRBV9 and TRBJ2-2): DSGVTQTPKHLITATGQRVTLRCSPRSGDLSVYWYQQSLDQGLQFLIQYYNGEERAKGNILERFSAQQFPDLHSELNLSSLELGDSALYFCASSPDRGLKSGELFFGEGSRLTVL.

This sequence joins TRBV29-1 and TRBJ2-1; no clear D gene. There are 13 residues in the CDR3. Germline V gene sequence: CDR1 SQVTM, CDR2 ANQGSEA. V dropped 5 bases and J dropped 6 bases, with 14 bases sitting between them. CDR3: CSVLRHSRNEQFF. The CDR3 DNA is TGCAGCGTTCTAAGACACTCACGCAATGAGCAGTTCTTC.

This rearrangement joins TRBV5-6 to TRBJ1-1; 7 bases fit TRBD1. This CDR3 comprises 15 residues. The V segment lost 0 bases and the J segment 4 bases; nucleotides outside the gene matches: 6. Germline CDR1 is SGHDT and CDR2 is YYEEEE. CDR3 nucleotides: TGTGCCAGCAGCTTGGTTCCGGCAGGGGGCACTGAAGCTTTCTTT. Encoded protein: CASSLVPAGGTEAFF.

This chain joins TRBV6-1 and TRBJ2-3; D not resolved. Germline-derived CDR1 and CDR2 are MNHNS and SASEGT. V gave up 6 bases and J gave up 3 bases, with 4 bases separating them. This CDR3 contains 11 residues. The DNA for the CDR3 is TGTGCCAGCAGCCATACAGATACGCAGTATTTT. Translated, it gives CASSHTDTQYF.

The sample holds one count of this clone. For the CDR3, the DNA is TGCGCCAGCAGTGGGAGGGATATGAACACTGAAGCTTTCTTT. Protein sequence: CASSGRDMNTEAFF. The V call is TRBV10-2, the J call TRBJ1-1; no clear D gene. V lost 4 bases to trimming and J lost 0 bases, with 9 bases between them. Germline lookup yields CDR1 WSHSY and CDR2 SAAADI. CDR3 length: 14 amino acids.

CDR3 nucleotide sequence: TGTGCCAGCAGCGTAGCTTCCGGGACAGGGTTTTACTATGGCTACACCTTC. Its protein is CASSVASGTGFYYGYTF. The rearrangement links TRBV9 to TRBJ1-2; 9 bases align to TRBD1. The V and J ends lost 0 bases and 3 bases, in that order; junction bases with no gene match: 9. Germline values: CDR1 SGDLS, CDR2 YYNGEE. CDR3 size: 17 residues.

This chain connects TRBV6-1 to TRBJ2-1, with TRBD2 as a possible D gene (6 bases). The CDR3 consists of 15 residues. The V and J ends lost 5 bases and 0 bases respectively, with 11 bases between them. Germline V CDR1 and CDR2: MNHNS, SASEGT. CDR3 in DNA: TGTGCCAGCAGTCTAGCGTTGAGCTCCTACAATGAGCAGTTCTTC. This encodes CASSLALSSYNEQFF.

This chain uses TRBV5-1 with TRBJ1-3; D ambiguous. The CDR3 runs 16 residues. The V end lost 0 bases, the J end lost 0 bases, and 10 bases lay between the germline ends. Germline lookup yields CDR1 SGHRS and CDR2 YFSETQ. The CDR3 coding sequence is TGCGCCAGCAGCTTGGCCGGTACAGACTCTGGAAACACCATATATTTT. Protein product: CASSLAGTDSGNTIYF.

Many counts were recorded for this clone. The chain joins TRBV27 to TRBJ1-2; D is perhaps TRBD1 (5 bases). Trimming cost V 2 bases and J 7 bases, with 11 bases left between them. The CDR3 has 13 residues. Germline CDR1 MNHEY, CDR2 SMNVEV (reference sequence). CDR3 in DNA: TGTGCCAGCAGTTTAATGATAGGGGCTGGCTACACCTTC. This codes for CASSLMIGAGYTF.

The chain carries TRBV9 and TRBJ2-7, with 7 bases fitting TRBD2. V was clipped by 0 bases and J by 7 bases; unmatched bases: 10. This CDR3 has 15 residues. Germline values: CDR1 SGDLS, CDR2 YYNGEE. The CDR3 here is CASSVEVSGPQEQYF. CDR3 coding DNA: TGTGCCAGCAGCGTAGAGGTTAGCGGGCCCCAGGAGCAGTACTTC.

This chain uses TRBV6-5 with TRBJ2-7, with D perhaps matching TRBD2 (6 bases). CDR1 and CDR2 (germline): MNHEY, SVGAGI. V gave up 0 bases and J gave up 3 bases, with 9 bases separating them. The CDR3 totals 14 residues. Here the CDR3 reads CASSYSGGNYEQYF. CDR3 nucleotides: TGTGCCAGCAGTTACTCAGGCGGGAACTACGAGCAGTACTTC.

The chain has TRBV7-9 and TRBJ2-2, with 7 bases aligning to TRBD2. Trimming took 5 bases from V and 5 from J; bases not matched to a gene: 8. Germline CDR1 is SEHNR and CDR2 is FQNEAQ (reference sequence). The CDR3 has 15 amino acids. The CDR3 DNA follows: TGTGCCAGCAGCCGCGGACTAGTGGGGACCGGGGAGCTGTTTTTT. Protein: CASSRGLVGTGELFF. Full variable domain (outside the CDR3, taken from reference TRBV7-9 and TRBJ2-2): DTGVSQNPRHKITKRGQNVTFRCDPISEHNRLYWYRQTLGQGPEFLTYFQNEAQLEKSRLLSDRFSAERPKGSFSTLEIQRTEQGDSAMYLCASSRGLVGTGELFFGEGSRLTVL.

This clone was found once. The chain links TRBV29-1 to TRBJ1-2, with D possibly TRBD1 on 5 matching bases. The CDR3 is 14 amino acids. Germline V gene lookup returns CDR1 SQVTM and CDR2 ANQGSEA. Trimming took off 7 bases at V and 5 bases at J, with 20 bases between the two ends. The CDR3 bases are TGCAGCGGTCTTGGGGGGGGAGTAGGTTATGGCTACACCTTC. This codes for CSGLGGGVGYGYTF.

The chain has TRBV27 and TRBJ1-2, with 10 bases identical to TRBD1. This CDR3 has 13 amino acids. J was trimmed by 6 bases and V by 5 bases; bases with no gene match: 3. Per the germline V gene, CDR1 is MNHEY and CDR2 is SMNVEV (reference sequence). CDR3 bases: TGTGCCAGCAGTCTGGGACAGGGGAATGGCTACACCTTC. Encoded protein: CASSLGQGNGYTF.

In its sample, this clone was seen once. In DNA form, the CDR3 reads TGTGCCAGCAGCATCCGTCCGCAGGGCAGCTACAATGAGCAGTTCTTC. Amino acid sequence: CASSIRPQGSYNEQFF. The rearrangement joins TRBV7-9 to TRBJ2-1; D is possibly TRBD1 (5 bases). CDR1 SEHNR and CDR2 FQNEAQ come from the germline V gene (reference sequence). Trimming shortened V by 5 bases and J by 3 bases, and 17 bases separated the two germline ends. The CDR3 is 16 residues long.

The V call is TRBV7-2, the J call TRBJ2-1; 8 nucleotides agree with TRBD2. The germline CDR1 and CDR2 sequences are SGHTA and FQGNSA. The CDR3 is 17 residues long. The J segment lost 8 bases and the V segment lost 4 bases, leaving 16 bases of the junction unmatched. CDR3 sequence reads: CASSSSTSALPVDEQFF. The DNA for the CDR3 is TGTGCCAGCAGCTCCTCGACTAGCGCTCTGCCGGTGGATGAGCAGTTCTTC. The whole variable domain, remainder taken from reference TRBV7-2 and TRBJ2-1, is GAGVSQSPSNKVTEKGKDVELRCDPISGHTALYWYRQSLGQGLEFLIYFQGNSAPDKSGLPSDRFSAERTGGSVSTLTIQRTQQEDSAVYLCASSSSTSALPVDEQFFGPGTRLTVL.

This clone was seen a single time. The genes are TRBV5-8 and TRBJ2-7, with TRBD2 as a possible D gene (5 bases). Deletions cut 5 bases from V and 5 bases from J, with 17 bases between. The CDR3 is 14 amino acids. Germline V lookup: CDR1 SGHTS, CDR2 YDEGEE. The CDR3 is CASRKRARTNEQYF. The CDR3 DNA sequence: TGTGCCAGCAGGAAGAGGGCCCGAACAAACGAGCAGTACTTC.

The chain joins TRBV27 to TRBJ2-5; D remains ambiguous. Germline CDR1 reads MNHEY; CDR2 reads SMNVEV (reference sequence). Trimming removed 3 bases from V and 4 bases from J, with 27 bases in between. The CDR3 totals 19 residues. The CDR3 is CASSFLHRGPESPLETQYF. For the CDR3, the DNA is TGTGCCAGCAGTTTTCTACATAGAGGTCCCGAGAGCCCTTTAGAGACCCAGTACTTC.

The chain carries TRBV29-1 and TRBJ2-7, with D perhaps matching TRBD1 (6 bases). The length of the CDR3 is 14 residues. The germline V and J ends were trimmed by 4 bases and 0 bases, with 13 bases remaining between them. Per germline, CDR1 SQVTM and CDR2 ANQGSEA. In DNA, the CDR3 is TGCAGCGTTGTAGACAGGAAAATCTCCTACGAGCAGTACTTC. The encoded protein is CSVVDRKISYEQYF.

CDR3: CASSFPAGGGTGELFF. As DNA, the CDR3 is TGTGCCAGCAGCTTTCCCGCCGGGGGAGGAACCGGGGAGCTGTTTTTT. This chain joins TRBV5-4 and TRBJ2-2, with D perhaps matching TRBD2 (6 bases). This CDR3 has 16 residues. Germline V gene sequence: CDR1 SGHNT, CDR2 YYREEE (reference sequence). Trimming removed 2 bases from V and 5 bases from J, with 16 bases in between. The variable domain in full, with the rest retrieved from reference TRBV5-4 and TRBJ2-2, is ETGVTQSPTHLIKTRGQQVTLRCSSQSGHNTVSWYQQALGQGPQFIFQYYREEENGRGNFPPRFSGLQFPNYSSELNVNALELDDSALYLCASSFPAGGGTGELFFGEGSRLTVL.

V usage is TRBV15 and J usage is TRBJ1-6; 9 bases align to TRBD1. The CDR3 is 16 residues long. Germline V gene data show CDR1 as LNHNV and CDR2 as YYDKDF (reference sequence). After removal of 4 bases from V and 2 bases from J, the junction contained 3 bases not matched to a gene. The CDR3 DNA reads TGTGCCACCAGCACCGGACAGGGGCCCTATAATTCACCCCTCCACTTT. Translated, it gives CATSTGQGPYNSPLHF.

The chain combines TRBV6-5 with TRBJ2-1, with a weak D call TRBD2 (5 bases). V was clipped by 0 bases and J by 9 bases, with 9 bases between them. Per the germline V gene, CDR1 is MNHEY and CDR2 is SVGAGI. This CDR3 spans 13 amino acids. The CDR3 nucleotides are TGTGCCAGCAGTTACTCGGGAGCCGGTGAGCAGTTCTTC. Translated, it gives CASSYSGAGEQFF.

This rearrangement joins TRBV7-8 to TRBJ1-2, with TRBD1 identical over 7 bases. The CDR3 runs 15 residues. CDR1 SGHVS and CDR2 FQNEAQ come from the germline V gene. Germline trimming cut 1 base from V and 3 bases from J; bases unmatched to any gene: 5. CDR3 DNA: TGTGCCAGCAGCTTAGAGGGACAGCAGTACTATGGCTACACCTTC. Its translation: CASSLEGQQYYGYTF.

V gene TRBV7-9 combines with J gene TRBJ2-2, with 12 nucleotides matching TRBD2. This CDR3 region has 15 residues. Germline trimming cut 5 bases from V and 6 bases from J; bases unmatched to any gene: 4. Germline-derived CDR1 and CDR2 are SEHNR and FQNEAQ (reference sequence). The CDR3 nucleotides read TGTGCCAGCAGCCCGACTAGCGGGAGAGCCGGGGAGCTGTTTTTT. It codes for CASSPTSGRAGELFF.